This TCR beta chain was found in a study of control samples from healthy donors and cancer patients. The CDR3 runs 11 residues. Germline CDR1 is MDHEN and CDR2 is SYDVKM. The V end was cut by 6 bases, the J end by 2 bases, with 4 bases between. The repertoire was sequenced with immunoSEQ multiplex PCR; TCRdb's copy has only in-frame clones and lacks some. This sample has fewer than 500,000 clones; 90% occur once, and the top ten carry roughly 6.4%. This clone was seen a handful of times. Source material: PBMCs. This chain uses TRBV28 with TRBJ1-1, with no clear D. The receptor's source is a man between 35 and 55 years old with head and neck cancer. In nucleotides, the CDR3 is TGTGCCAGCAGAACAAACACTGAAGCTTTCTTT. This gives the protein CASRTNTEAFF.